This T cell receptor beta chain was found in a study of PD-L1 blockade in urothelial cancer. Some clones are missing from TCRdb's copy, which holds only in-frame ones; the method was immunoSEQ multiplex PCR. Counted here are 35,000 to 45,000 clones, roughly four fifths occurring once; the ten biggest clones make up about 15%. As for time point: peripheral blood 6 weeks after treatment start. Material: PBMCs, obtained around atezolizumab (anti-PD-L1) treatment. The TCR was taken from a man aged 55 to 69 with urothelial cancer.

CDR3 loop: CANPDGLRGSPLHF. The DNA for the CDR3 is TGTGCCAACCCGGACGGGCTACGGGGTTCACCCCTCCACTTT. V is TRBV6-4 and J is TRBJ1-6; no clear D gene. This CDR3 is built from 14 residues. Per germline, CDR1 MRHNA and CDR2 SNTAGT. Trimming pared 10 bases from V and 9 bases from J, leaving 19 bases between.